This record covers a single T cell receptor beta chain. There is no known antigen for this receptor. There are no base qualities to consult, and no much larger clone falls within one base. V ends up 7 bases short and J 2 bases short, with an unmatched junction base count of 8. CDR1 is given as MNHEY and CDR2 as SMNVEV, both from the germline V gene (reference sequence). From cysteine to phenylalanine, the CDR3 is 15 amino acids long. The only DNA kept is the CDR3, 45 bases in frame from the first base. Participants in the prospective study were aged roughly 18 to 100 years, lived in 24 United States geographic areas, and enrolled through a virtual design. In the prospective study, participants were assigned to cohorts based on the clinical history participants reported in a screening survey and a study questionnaire. For ImmuneRACE Cohort 3, a participant was defined as recovered based on two consecutive negative NP/OP PCR tests, clearance by a healthcare professional, or resolution of symptoms. In the prospective study, whole blood, serum and a nasopharyngeal or oropharyngeal swab were collected from each participant by mobile phlebotomists. Additional blood draws and questionnaires over an approximately two-month period could optionally be provided by prospective study participants. Prospective study blood samples were shipped either frozen or at room temperature before DNA extraction.

The data were taken from a study of blood T cell repertoires in COVID-19 (TCRdb year 2020). For the wider study: Collaborator samples came from the United States, Italy and Spain and covered acute and convalescent phases of COVID-19. The material from the prospective study consisted of cDNA or gDNA derived from T cells, B-cell-depleted T cells, or PBMCs. The dataset comprised deeply sampled blood TCRbeta repertoires from subjects exposed to, actively infected with, or recovered from COVID-19. The repertoires were made available in a free public database intended to serve as a resource for research on the immune response to SARS-CoV-2. Samples were obtained from the ongoing ImmuneRACE study (first 160 participants) and from over 1,000 subjects provided by 6 global collaborators. Sample metadata almost always included a de-identified subject ID, COVID-19 status, age in years and sex. Where HLA class I and class II types were available, the types were taken from metadata supplied by the sample provider, not from assay-based typing. Broader findings and caveats from the paper: The quantity of clinical and demographic metadata differed by source and by participant and was supplied without curation.

TCRbeta CDR3 regions were amplified from genomic DNA using the immunoSEQ Assay, a bias-controlled multiplex PCR. Turning to the authors' computational methods: The number of nucleated cells in each sample was estimated from the amplification of reference gene primers within the assay. To quantify the absolute abundance of each unique TCRbeta CDR3 rearrangement, sequence reads were collapsed and filtered. Productive Simpson clonality was computed per sample as the square root of Simpson's diversity index over productive rearrangements. TCRdb carries this immuneACCESS record with in-frame sequences only. Its versions omit some clonotypes, under half of them owing to an unresolved V gene in the studies checked, with the rest unexplained. V and J calls and clone size are given by that table; D and trimming were obtained from the DNA. The sample profile shows more than 350,000 clones; about 83% of them were found once. Of the sample, approximately 10% is held by the ten largest clones.

Source material: PBMCs or T cells enriched from blood (not recorded which). The source of this sequence is a woman aged 45-65 years who had recovered from COVID-19. Recombination linked TRBV27 to TRBJ2-7; the junction holds 10 bases that match TRBD2. CDR3 reads: CASTLTSGVPYEQYF. At the DNA level, the sequence is TGTGCCAGCACCCTAACTAGCGGGGTACCCTACGAGCAGTACTTC.